The 19 T cell receptor beta chains given below trace back to one sample, sequenced in a study of resident and recirculating memory T cells in vitiligo (dated by TCRdb to 2017 to 2018). The receptor library was made with the immunoSEQ multiplex PCR assay. In its TCRdb copy, this immuneACCESS table keeps in-frame sequences only and misses some clones. Where compared with another copy, unresolved V genes explain less than half of these, and the others have no known cause. The sample profile shows around 43,000 clones; about 93% of them were found once. In total, the top ten clones hold 4.5% of the sample. Material for sequencing was blood. The receptors were gathered from a male donor with vitiligo.

This chain joins TRBV5-1 and TRBJ2-3; 12 bases line up with TRBD1. Germline trimming cut 0 bases from V and 4 bases from J; bases unmatched to any gene: 15. The germline CDR1 and CDR2 sequences are SGHRS and YFSETQ. This CDR3 comprises 20 residues. The DNA for the CDR3 is TGCGCCAGCAGCTTGGCCTCGGGACAGGGGGCCTGGTCCTCCTCAGATACGCAGTATTTT. Translation: CASSLASGQGAWSSSDTQYF.

The rearrangement joins TRBV18 to TRBJ2-6, with a possible D match to TRBD2 (6 bases). Looked up from germline, CDR1 is KGHSH and CDR2 is LQKENI. Trimming took off 1 base at V and 0 bases at J, with 7 bases between the two ends. The CDR3 runs to 16 residues. The CDR3 DNA sequence: TGTGCCAGCTCACCACTCGGGGGCTCTGGGGCCAACGTCCTGACTTTC. It translates to CASSPLGGSGANVLTF.

This rearrangement joins TRBV5-6 to TRBJ2-7; a possible D gene is TRBD2 (6 bases). The germline V gene has CDR1 SGHDT and CDR2 YYEEEE. V lost 0 bases and J 6 bases, leaving 13 bases between the germline ends. CDR3 length equals 14 residues. This CDR3 is CASSLAGTPPEQYF. CDR3 sequence (DNA): TGTGCCAGCAGCTTGGCCGGGACTCCCCCCGAGCAGTACTTC.

The gene calls are TRBV4-2 and TRBJ2-5, with a possible D match to TRBD2 (5 bases). CDR1 is LGHNA and CDR2 is YNFKEQ in the germline V gene. Between the trimmed V and J ends, which lost 1 base and 5 bases, there was a span of 14 bases. The CDR3 consists of 15 residues. The CDR3 DNA is TGTGCCAGCAGCCAAGGGGAGCTAGATGGTGAGACCCAGTACTTC. Its translation is CASSQGELDGETQYF.

The J gene is TRBJ2-3, the V gene TRBV27; 9 nucleotides align to TRBD2. The germline V gene has CDR1 MNHEY and CDR2 SMNVEV (reference sequence). There are 14 residues in the CDR3. V gave up 6 bases and J gave up 7 bases; unmatched junction bases: 8. This CDR3 is CASRLAGGIYTQYF. As DNA, the CDR3 is TGTGCCAGCAGGCTGGCGGGGGGGATCTATACGCAGTATTTT.

J is TRBJ1-2 and V is TRBV29-1; D ambiguous. Trimming removed 0 bases at V and 0 bases at J, with 5 bases between. The germline CDR1 and CDR2 sequences are SQVTM and ANQGSEA. The CDR3 consists of 13 residues. DNA for the CDR3: TGCAGCGTTGAAGACGGGGCTAACTATGGCTACACCTTC. Encoded protein: CSVEDGANYGYTF.

The J gene is TRBJ1-1, the V gene TRBV29-1; D may be TRBD1 (5 bases). The V gene lost 3 bases and the J gene lost 6 bases, with 14 bases spanning the gap. In germline, CDR1 is SQVTM, CDR2 ANQGSEA. The CDR3 consists of 13 residues. The CDR3 nucleotides are TGCAGCGTTGACAGGGACTCGACCGCTGAAGCTTTCTTT. It translates to CSVDRDSTAEAFF.

The V call is TRBV7-2, the J call TRBJ2-3, with D possibly being TRBD2 (5 bases). Trimming took off 1 base at V and 9 bases at J, with 11 bases between the two ends. Germline CDR1 SGHTA, CDR2 FQGNSA. The CDR3 totals 13 residues. The chain's CDR3 is CASSLGLAGTQYF. The CDR3 nucleotides read TGTGCCAGCAGCTTAGGGCTAGCTGGCACGCAGTATTTT.

J is TRBJ2-7 and V is TRBV5-4, with D possibly TRBD2 on 6 matching bases. V lost 3 bases, J lost 3 bases, and 13 bases lay in between. Per germline, CDR1 SGHNT and CDR2 YYREEE (reference sequence). The CDR3 loop spans 14 amino acids. The CDR3 loop is CASSYSGLNYEQYF. In DNA, the CDR3 is TGTGCCAGCAGCTATTCGGGACTTAACTACGAGCAGTACTTC.

This chain uses TRBV30 with TRBJ1-1, with D perhaps TRBD1 (6 bases). V was pared by 2 bases and J by 3 bases, with 10 bases between. The CDR3 spans 13 residues. In germline, CDR1 is GTSNPN, CDR2 SVGIG (reference sequence). The CDR3 region has the DNA TGTGCCTGGAGTTTGGGGGCGGACACTGAAGCTTTCTTT. It yields the protein CAWSLGADTEAFF.

The V and J genes are TRBV21-1 and TRBJ2-5; the table's D call of TRBD2 was not tested on the DNA. TRBV21-1 counts as a pseudogene. The CDR3 contains 20 residues. The CDR3 DNA follows: TGTGCCAGCAGCAAAGATGGGAGGTTTAGGGCGGCCAAGAGGGAAGAGACCCAGTACTTC. As protein: CASSKDGRFRAAKREETQYF.

The J gene is TRBJ2-1, the V gene TRBV5-1, with 7 bases aligning to TRBD1. Trimming removed 5 bases from V and 8 bases from J; junction bases left unmatched: 7. Germline CDR1 and CDR2: SGHRS and YFSETQ. The CDR3 loop spans 13 amino acids. Here the CDR3 DNA reads TGCGCCAGCAGTGAGGCAGGGGGACATGAGCAGTTCTTC. As protein: CASSEAGGHEQFF. Drawing the rest from reference TRBV5-1 and TRBJ2-1, the complete variable domain is KAGVTQTPRYLIKTRGQQVTLSCSPISGHRSVSWYQQTPGQGLQFLFEYFSETQRNKGNFPGRFSGRQFSNSRSEMNVSTLELGDSALYLCASSEAGGHEQFFGPGTRLTVL.

This chain uses TRBV11-2 with TRBJ1-1; no clear D. This CDR3 is 11 amino acids long. Germline lookup yields CDR1 SGHAT and CDR2 FQNNGV. V was clipped by 5 bases and J by 2 bases, with 3 bases between them. The CDR3 here is CASSQNTEAFF. The CDR3 DNA reads as TGTGCCAGCAGCCAAAACACTGAAGCTTTCTTT.

In this sample, this clone turned up once. This sequence joins TRBV4-3 and TRBJ2-6; 7 positions agree with TRBD1. Trimming removed 4 bases from V and 1 base from J; junction bases left unmatched: 13. The CDR3 runs to 19 residues. Germline V CDR1 and CDR2: LGHNA, YSLEER. CDR3 nucleotides: TGCGCCAGCAGCCTAATGCATGGGACAGCCCGTTCTGGGGCCAACGTCCTGACTTTC. It codes for CASSLMHGTARSGANVLTF.

The V gene is TRBV6-5, the J gene TRBJ2-5, with 12 bases identical to TRBD2. The junction had 0 bases not matched to a gene; V was cut back by 0 bases and J by 4 bases. From germline, CDR1 is MNHEY and CDR2 SVGAGI. The CDR3 is 15 residues long. Here the CDR3 DNA reads TGTGCCAGCAGTTACTCGACTAGCGGGGGAGAGACCCAGTACTTC. Protein product: CASSYSTSGGETQYF.

V and J are TRBV18 and TRBJ1-6, with D perhaps matching TRBD1 (5 bases). Germline V gene lookup returns CDR1 KGHSH and CDR2 LQKENI. The V and J ends lost 2 bases and 7 bases respectively, with 9 bases between them. CDR3 length: 14 residues. The CDR3 spells CASSPMPGNSPLHF. The CDR3 DNA follows: TGTGCCAGCTCACCAATGCCAGGGAATTCACCCCTCCACTTT.

V gene TRBV6-1 combines with J gene TRBJ2-5; 9 bases map to TRBD1. Germline V gene data show CDR1 as MNHNS and CDR2 as SASEGT. This CDR3 spans 12 amino acids. V shed 6 bases, J shed 5 bases, and the junction held 1 base outside the gene matches. CDR3 protein: CASRTGGETQYF. CDR3 coding DNA: TGTGCCAGCAGGACAGGGGGGGAGACCCAGTACTTC.

The chain combines TRBV9 with TRBJ1-6; 8 nucleotides line up with TRBD1. This CDR3 has 15 residues. With 0 bases clipped from V and 6 bases from J, the junction kept 2 bases outside the gene matches. Germline CDR1 and CDR2: SGDLS and YYNGEE. CDR3 bases: TGTGCCAGCAGCGTAGAAGACAGGGGTAATTCACCCCTCCACTTT. Translated, it gives CASSVEDRGNSPLHF.

The chain combines TRBV7-8 with TRBJ1-4, with TRBD1 as a possible D gene (5 bases). CDR3 size: 13 residues. Germline V gene sequence: CDR1 SGHVS, CDR2 FQNEAQ. Trimming removed 2 bases from V and 5 bases from J, with 6 bases in between. CDR3 nucleotides: TGTGCCAGCAGCTTACAGGGAAATGAAAAACTGTTTTTT. Translated: CASSLQGNEKLFF.